This T cell receptor beta chain stems from a study of T-cell memory formation after mild COVID-19. Overall study context: There were largely donor-specific TCR clusters. Study-wide results and limits: Certain responding clones were present in pre-infection memory, suggesting participation of cross-reactive memory. Contracting clones from day 15 to 85 showed balanced CD4/CD8; later expanders favored CD4+. Second-wave clones reaching peak frequency on day 37 lacked confirmed SARS-CoV-2 specificity.

With respect to this clonotype: The antigen is unknown.

TCRdb re-called the 5' RACE reads through MiXCR, storing one row per CDR3 protein. The table records a few hundred thousand distinct CDR3 sequences, 20% to 25% of them present only once. The sequenced material came from PBMCs or a T cell subset sorted from them (not recorded which). The TCR originated in an adult woman who had mild COVID-19 (a few samples of this study predate the infection). Cell type and time point are not known.

The CDR3 nucleotides are TGCGCCAGCAGCTACAGGGGTGATTCACCCCTCCACTTT. Translation gives CASSYRGDSPLHF. This rearrangement joins TRBV5-1 to TRBJ1-6; the match to TRBD1 covers 7 bases. The ends lost 3 bases at V and 8 bases at J; junction bases unmatched: 2. Germline CDR1 reads SGHRS; CDR2 reads YFSETQ. The CDR3 extends over 13 amino acids.